The 5 T cell receptor beta chains in this list originate from one sample, sequenced in a study of T cell responses to AZD1222 COVID-19 vaccine. Profiling relied on immunoSEQ multiplex PCR, and the TCRdb table lists in-frame clones only, not all of them. The sample has more than 150,000 clones; roughly 91% are singletons. Material: peripheral blood, obtained 28 days after the second AZD1222 dose. The source is an adult who received the AZD1222 COVID-19 vaccine.

In its sample, this clone was seen a few times. The V and J genes are TRBV7-8 and TRBJ2-2; a weak D match, TRBD2 (5 bases). Per germline, CDR1 SGHVS and CDR2 FQNEAQ. With 3 bases removed from V and 2 bases from J, the gap between germline ends came to 7 bases. The CDR3 covers 14 residues. The DNA for the CDR3 is TGTGCCAGCAGCTTGGGGAGCAACACCGGGGAGCTGTTTTTT. Residues: CASSLGSNTGELFF.

The chain carries TRBV5-8 and TRBJ1-1, with D perhaps TRBD1 (5 bases). The CDR3 loop spans 14 amino acids. V lost 3 bases to trimming and J lost 0 bases, with 9 bases between them. Germline CDR1 reads SGHTS; CDR2 reads YDEGEE. In DNA form, the CDR3 reads TGTGCCAGCAGCTGGGGGTCAGTGAACACTGAAGCTTTCTTT. Its translation is CASSWGSVNTEAFF.

This rearrangement joins TRBV2 to TRBJ2-2; 10 nucleotides match TRBD1. The CDR3 loop spans 19 amino acids. Germline V lookup: CDR1 SNHLY, CDR2 FYNNEI. Losses at the gene ends were 3 bases for V and 5 bases for J; bases not matched to a gene: 15. In DNA form, the CDR3 reads TGTGCCAGCAGTGATGTGGGACAGGGGATGACTGGGGTAACCGGGGAGCTGTTTTTT. Translating gives CASSDVGQGMTGVTGELFF.

Here the CDR3 DNA reads TGTGCCAGCAGTTTAGGGGGGAACAGGGGTGGTGGAAACACCATATATTTT. This translates into CASSLGGNRGGGNTIYF. The chain recombines TRBV28 with TRBJ1-3, with 7 positions matching TRBD1. Germline CDR1 reads MDHEN; CDR2 reads SYDVKM. This CDR3 has 17 residues. The V and J ends lost 2 bases and 3 bases, in that order; junction bases with no gene match: 10.

This sequence joins TRBV7-2 and TRBJ1-5; D uncertain. Germline lookup yields CDR1 SGHTA and CDR2 FQGNSA. V shed 1 base and J shed 3 bases, with 7 bases lying between them. This CDR3 has 14 residues. CDR3 loop: CASSLGRTNQPQHF. In DNA, the CDR3 is TGTGCCAGCAGCTTAGGCAGGACCAATCAGCCCCAGCATTTT.